By share of the sample, the clone carrying this T cell receptor beta chain is medium-sized (0.01 to 0.1%). Its matching antigen is unknown. Cells sorted as Tregs were CD4+, CD25+ and CD127-/low. Study-level points and caveats: In terms of TCR gene usage, tumor memory CD4+ T cells clustered together with blood and lymph node memory CD4+ cells, as well as with lymph node naive CD4+ cells. Around 13% of tumor Treg sequences matched naive CD4+ cells.

TRBV12-4/TRBJ1-2 clonotypes were amplified with adaptor-ligated barcode primers. MiXCR, applied by TCRdb to the multiplex PCR reads, yields one record per CDR3 protein. The data contain approximately 520 distinct CDR3 sequences, approximately 5% of them seen just once; the ten biggest clones take up around 15%. V lost 6 bases to trimming and J lost 3 bases, with 11 bases between them. The CDR3 consists of 13 residues. This rearrangement joins TRBV12-3 or TRBV12-4 to TRBJ1-2; D not resolved. What was sequenced was Tregs sorted from blood. This TCR derives from a female donor with breast cancer. CDR3 DNA: TGTGCCAGCAGCTCAGAACCTTACTATGGCTACACCTTC. Encoded protein: CASSSEPYYGYTF.